Listed below are T cell receptor beta chains from one sample, sequenced in a study of CD8 T cells in ankylosing spondylitis. In TCRdb, the 5' RACE reads were re-called with MiXCR into one record per CDR3 protein. Of 200,000 to 300,000 distinct CDR3 sequences detected, roughly a third appear once; the ten largest clones hold around 4%. The sequenced material came from blood, either unsorted or a sorted T cell fraction (not recorded which). Every receptor here comes from a male donor with ankylosing spondylitis or in good health (not recorded which). The CDR3 runs from the conserved cysteine through the conserved F or W. A D gene is named only where the DNA matches it firmly. Size is stated for part of the rows, as once, few or many counts, or as a class when the clone is expanded.

V	D	size	J	DNA	CDR3
TRBV20-1	TRBD1	NA	TRBJ1-5	TGCAGTGCTAGAAGTGACAGGGACCATCAGCCCCAGCATTTT	CSARSDRDHQPQHF
TRBV4-2	TRBD2	few	TRBJ2-5	TGTGCCAGCAGCCCTAGCGGGGGCCACCAAGAGACCCAGTACTTC	CASSPSGGHQETQYF
TRBV20-1	NA	NA	TRBJ2-1	TGCAGTGCTTGTCTGGCTTCCTACAATGAGCAGTTCTTC	CSACLASYNEQFF
TRBV6-5	TRBD2	few	TRBJ2-3	TGTGCCAGCAGTTACTCCCGGGAGGCAGGAGATACGCAGTATTTT	CASSYSREAGDTQYF
TRBV7-8	NA	NA	TRBJ1-5	TGTGCCAGCAGCTGGGGGGGGGTTGGGCAGCCCCAGCATTTT	CASSWGGVGQPQHF
TRBV5-6	NA	NA	TRBJ2-5	TGTGCCAGCAGCTCATCGGGGATGGAGACCCAGTACTTC	CASSSSGMETQYF
TRBV5-1	NA	NA	TRBJ2-3	TGCGCCAGCAGCTTGGTACAGGGAGTGGGCACAGATACGCAGTATTTT	CASSLVQGVGTDTQYF
TRBV29-1	NA	NA	TRBJ2-2	TGCAGGATAGCGAACACCGGGGAGCTGTTTTTT	CRIANTGELFF
TRBV5-1	NA	few	TRBJ1-4	TGCGCCAGCAGCTTGGACCCAACTAATGAAAAACTGTTTTTT	CASSLDPTNEKLFF
TRBV7-6	NA	NA	TRBJ1-1	TGTGCCAGCAGCTTAGGCCGGGACTCTGAAGCTTTCTTT	CASSLGRDSEAFF
TRBV7-6	TRBD2	NA	TRBJ2-1	TGTGCCAGCAGCTTAGCGACTAGCGGGGGGTACAATGAGCAGTTCTTC	CASSLATSGGYNEQFF
TRBV20-1	NA	NA	TRBJ1-1	TGCAGTTCCTACAAATCCTTCGGGGGTGGGAATTTGAACACTGAAGCTTTCTTT	CSSYKSFGGGNLNTEAFF
TRBV6-5	NA	NA	TRBJ2-7	TGTGCCAGCAGTTCGGACACCTCCTACGAGCAGTACTTC	CASSSDTSYEQYF
TRBV4-2	NA	NA	TRBJ2-7	TGTGCCAGCAGCCATGACCGGGGCGGCGCCTACGAGCAGTACTTC	CASSHDRGGAYEQYF
TRBV7-3	TRBD2	NA	TRBJ2-1	TGTGCCAGCAGCTTAGCGGGGGGTCGGGAGCAGTTCTTC	CASSLAGGREQFF
TRBV6-1	NA	NA	TRBJ2-2	TGTGCCAGCGGCCACACGGGTAGCGGGGAGCTGTTTTTT	CASGHTGSGELFF
TRBV12-3/TRBV12-4	NA	NA	TRBJ1-4	TGTGCCAGCAGTGTCCGGACGCCTGAAAAACTGTTTTTT	CASSVRTPEKLFF
TRBV29-1	NA	few	TRBJ1-2	TGCAGCGTTGAAGACAGGGTTCTGTTGGGCTACACCTTC	CSVEDRVLLGYTF
TRBV19	TRBD1	NA	TRBJ2-1	TGTGCCAGTGCCAGGAATCCCGGGACAGTTAATGAGCAGTTCTTC	CASARNPGTVNEQFF
TRBV20-1	NA	NA	TRBJ2-6	TGCAGTGCTACCACGGGGGCCAACGTCCTGACTTTC	CSATTGANVLTF
TRBV5-6	NA	NA	TRBJ1-1	TGTGCCAGCAGCTTGTACAGGAACACTGAAGCTTTCTTT	CASSLYRNTEAFF
TRBV7-9	NA	NA	TRBJ1-1	TGTGCCAGCAGCCCGCGGGGTAGGGGCACTGAAGCTTTCTTT	CASSPRGRGTEAFF
TRBV6-1	NA	NA	TRBJ2-4	TGTGCCAGCAGTGAAGGGACAGTTGCCATTCAGTACTTC	CASSEGTVAIQYF
TRBV27	NA	NA	TRBJ2-1	TGTGCCAGCAGTTTTCCGGGGTCAGGCAATGAGCAGTTCTTC	CASSFPGSGNEQFF
TRBV20-1	NA	few	TRBJ1-6	TGCTCCGTACGGGACAAGCGTTACTCCTCCTATAATTCACCCCTCCACTTT	CSVRDKRYSSYNSPLHF
TRBV7-8	NA	few	TRBJ2-5	TGTGCCAGCAGCTTAAGTGATTCAGGGACCCAGTACTTC	CASSLSDSGTQYF
TRBV20-1	TRBD2	NA	TRBJ2-3	TGCAGTGCCGCTCTAGCGGGGCTGGATACGCGGTATTTT	CSAALAGLDTRYF
TRBV7-9	TRBD2	NA	TRBJ2-5	TGTGCCAGCAGCTCTGGGACTAGCGGGGAGACCCAGTACTTC	CASSSGTSGETQYF
TRBV5-1	NA	NA	TRBJ2-5	TGCGCCAGCAGCTTAGGGCGGACCCCGTACCAAGAGACCCAGTACTTC	CASSLGRTPYQETQYF
TRBV7-6	NA	NA	TRBJ1-6	TGTGCCAGCAGCCCGGGCTATGGGCGAGGGTCACCCCTCCACTTT	CASSPGYGRGSPLHF
TRBV20-1	TRBD1	many	TRBJ2-1	TGCAGTGCTAGCGTCCGGGACAGGCACAATGAGCAGTTCTTC	CSASVRDRHNEQFF
TRBV28	TRBD1	few	TRBJ2-7	TGTGCCAGCAGTTTATACGGACAGGGGAGTATCTACGAGCAGTACTTC	CASSLYGQGSIYEQYF
TRBV25-1	NA	NA	TRBJ2-7	TGTGCCAGCAGTCCCCCACAGGCAATTTCCTACGAGCAGTACTTC	CASSPPQAISYEQYF
TRBV7-8	NA	NA	TRBJ2-3	TGTGCCAGCAGCTTCCCCCGTATCTGGCGGGACACAGATACGCAGTATTTT	CASSFPRIWRDTDTQYF
TRBV29-1	NA	few	TRBJ2-1	TGCAGCGTTGAAGATCTTGATGGGACCTACAATGAGCAGTTCTTC	CSVEDLDGTYNEQFF
TRBV6-5	NA	few	TRBJ1-6	TGTGCCAGCAGTTACTCATCCAGGGATAATTCACCCCTCCACTTT	CASSYSSRDNSPLHF
TRBV5-5	TRBD1	NA	TRBJ2-7	TGTGCCAGCAGCTTAAGACAGGGTAGGGCCTACGAGCAGTACTTC	CASSLRQGRAYEQYF
TRBV10-2	TRBD2	NA	TRBJ2-3	TGCGCCAGCAGTGACCCAGCGGGGGGGCCGGTCCTAGTTACGCAGTATTTT	CASSDPAGGPVLVTQYF
TRBV6-5	TRBD2	NA	TRBJ2-7	TGTGCCAGCAGTTACTCACTAGCGGGGGCCTACGAGCAGTACTTC	CASSYSLAGAYEQYF
TRBV9	TRBD1	few	TRBJ1-6	TGTGCCAGCAGCGTAGAGACAGGGGATAATTCACCCCTCCACTTT	CASSVETGDNSPLHF